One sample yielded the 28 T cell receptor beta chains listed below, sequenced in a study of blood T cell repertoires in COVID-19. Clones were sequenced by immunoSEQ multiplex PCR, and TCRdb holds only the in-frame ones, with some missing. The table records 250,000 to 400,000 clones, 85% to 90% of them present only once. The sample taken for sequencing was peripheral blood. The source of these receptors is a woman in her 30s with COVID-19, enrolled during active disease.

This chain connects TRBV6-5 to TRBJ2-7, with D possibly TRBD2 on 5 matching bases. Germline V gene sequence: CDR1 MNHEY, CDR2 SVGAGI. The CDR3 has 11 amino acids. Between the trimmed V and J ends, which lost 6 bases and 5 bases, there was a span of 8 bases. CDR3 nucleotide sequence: TGTGCCAGCAGGGGGAGTCACGAGCAGTACTTC. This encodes CASRGSHEQYF.

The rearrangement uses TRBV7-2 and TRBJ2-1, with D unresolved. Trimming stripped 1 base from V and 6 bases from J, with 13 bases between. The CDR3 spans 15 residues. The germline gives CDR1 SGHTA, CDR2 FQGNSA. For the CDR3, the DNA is TGTGCCAGCAGCTTAGGGTGGCTTTCCCTCAATGAGCAGTTCTTC. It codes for CASSLGWLSLNEQFF.

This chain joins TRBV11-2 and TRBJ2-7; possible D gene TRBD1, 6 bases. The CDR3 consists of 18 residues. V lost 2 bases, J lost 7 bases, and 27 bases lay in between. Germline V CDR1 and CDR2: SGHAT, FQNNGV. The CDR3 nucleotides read TGTGCCAGCAGCTTAAGGGGCCGGGGTTTGGGGGCGCGAGATGAGCAGTACTTC. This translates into CASSLRGRGLGARDEQYF.

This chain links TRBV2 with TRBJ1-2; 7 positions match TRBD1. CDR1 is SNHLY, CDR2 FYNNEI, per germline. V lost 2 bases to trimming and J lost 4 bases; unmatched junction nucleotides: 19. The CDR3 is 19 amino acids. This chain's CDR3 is CASSERQGGGIRVSYGYTF. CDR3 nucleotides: TGTGCCAGCAGTGAAAGACAGGGTGGGGGCATTCGGGTATCCTATGGCTACACCTTC.

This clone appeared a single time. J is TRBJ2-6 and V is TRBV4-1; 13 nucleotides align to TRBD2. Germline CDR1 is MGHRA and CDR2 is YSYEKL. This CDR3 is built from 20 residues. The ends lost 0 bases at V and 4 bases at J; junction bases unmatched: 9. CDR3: CASSQDLGLAGDAGANVLTF. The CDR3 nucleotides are TGCGCCAGCAGCCAAGATCTAGGACTAGCGGGAGACGCGGGGGCCAACGTCCTGACTTTC.

DNA for the CDR3: TGTGCCAGTAGTATATGGGGGCTAGCGGGAGTCGGAGAGCAGTTCTTC. Its translation: CASSIWGLAGVGEQFF. V usage is TRBV19 and J usage is TRBJ2-1; 10 bases map to TRBD2. Per the germline V gene, CDR1 is LNHDA and CDR2 is SQIVND (reference sequence). The CDR3 covers 16 residues. J was trimmed by 10 bases and V by 2 bases; bases with no gene match: 11.

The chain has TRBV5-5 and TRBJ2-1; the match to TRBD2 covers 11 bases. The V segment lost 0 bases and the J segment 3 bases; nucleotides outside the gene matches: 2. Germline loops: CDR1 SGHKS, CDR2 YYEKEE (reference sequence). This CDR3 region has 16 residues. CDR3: CASSLELAGDYNEQFF. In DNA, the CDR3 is TGTGCCAGCAGCTTGGAACTAGCGGGAGACTACAATGAGCAGTTCTTC.

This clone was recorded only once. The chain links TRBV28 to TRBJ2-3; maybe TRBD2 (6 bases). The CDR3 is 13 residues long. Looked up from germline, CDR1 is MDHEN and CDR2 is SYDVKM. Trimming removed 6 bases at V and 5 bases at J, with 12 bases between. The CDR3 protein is CASRGTGVDTQYF. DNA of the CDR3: TGTGCCAGCAGGGGGACGGGGGTAGATACGCAGTATTTT.

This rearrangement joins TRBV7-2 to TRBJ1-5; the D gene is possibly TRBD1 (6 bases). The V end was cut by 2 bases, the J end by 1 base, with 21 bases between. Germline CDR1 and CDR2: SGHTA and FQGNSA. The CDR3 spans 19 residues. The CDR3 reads CASSLIDSFGDRSNQPQHF. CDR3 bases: TGTGCCAGCAGCTTAATTGACAGTTTTGGCGACAGGAGCAATCAGCCCCAGCATTTT.

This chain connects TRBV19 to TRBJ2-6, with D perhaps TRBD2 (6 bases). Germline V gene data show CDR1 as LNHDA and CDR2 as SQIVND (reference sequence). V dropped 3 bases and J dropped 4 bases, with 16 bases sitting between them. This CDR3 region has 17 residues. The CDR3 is CASSISLGGAGANVLTF. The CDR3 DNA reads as TGTGCCAGTAGTATTTCCCTCGGAGGGGCGGGGGCCAACGTCCTGACTTTC.

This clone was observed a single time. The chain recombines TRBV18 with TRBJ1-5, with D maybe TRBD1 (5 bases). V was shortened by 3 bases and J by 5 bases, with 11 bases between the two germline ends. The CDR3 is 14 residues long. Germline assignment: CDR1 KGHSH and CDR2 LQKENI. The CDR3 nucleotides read TGTGCCAGCTCACCTAACCTAGGGGATCAGCCCCAGCATTTT. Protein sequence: CASSPNLGDQPQHF.

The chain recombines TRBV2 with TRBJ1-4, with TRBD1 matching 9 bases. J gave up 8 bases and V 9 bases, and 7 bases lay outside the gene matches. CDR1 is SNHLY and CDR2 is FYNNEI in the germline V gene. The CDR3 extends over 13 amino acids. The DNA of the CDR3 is TGTGCCAGTAGGGACAGGGATGCGGAAAAACTGTTTTTT. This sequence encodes CASRDRDAEKLFF.

The CDR3: CASSLRGQGDGYTF. The CDR3, as DNA: TGCGCCAGCAGCTTAAGGGGACAGGGTGATGGCTACACCTTC. This chain uses TRBV5-1 with TRBJ1-2; 9 bases are a match to TRBD1. The germline CDR1 and CDR2 sequences are SGHRS and YFSETQ. V shed 2 bases and J 6 bases; nucleotides not matched to a gene: 5. The CDR3 length is 14 residues.

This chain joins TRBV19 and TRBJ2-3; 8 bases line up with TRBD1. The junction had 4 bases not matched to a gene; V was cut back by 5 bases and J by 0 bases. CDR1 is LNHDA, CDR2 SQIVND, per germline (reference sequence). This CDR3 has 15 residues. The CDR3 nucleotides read TGTGCCAGTAGTCCCAGGGGGCGAAGCACAGATACGCAGTATTTT. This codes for CASSPRGRSTDTQYF. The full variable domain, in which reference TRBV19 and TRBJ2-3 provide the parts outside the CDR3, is DGGITQSPKYLFRKEGQNVTLSCEQNLNHDAMYWYRQDPGQGLRLIYYSQIVNDFQKGDIAEGYSVSREKKESFPLTVTSAQKNPTAFYLCASSPRGRSTDTQYFGPGTRLTVL.

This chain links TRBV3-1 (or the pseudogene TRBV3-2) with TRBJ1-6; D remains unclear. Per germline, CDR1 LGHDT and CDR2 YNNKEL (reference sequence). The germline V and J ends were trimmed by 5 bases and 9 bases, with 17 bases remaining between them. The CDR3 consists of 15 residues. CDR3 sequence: CASSTGGGEGSPLHF. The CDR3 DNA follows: TGTGCCAGCAGCACGGGCGGTGGTGAGGGTTCACCCCTCCACTTT.

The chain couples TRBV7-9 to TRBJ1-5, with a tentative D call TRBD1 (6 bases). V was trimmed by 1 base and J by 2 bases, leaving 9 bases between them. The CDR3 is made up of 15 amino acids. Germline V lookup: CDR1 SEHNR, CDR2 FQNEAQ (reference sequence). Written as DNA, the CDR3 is TGTGCCAGCAGCTTAGGGGACAAGGGCAATCAGCCCCAGCATTTT. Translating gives CASSLGDKGNQPQHF.

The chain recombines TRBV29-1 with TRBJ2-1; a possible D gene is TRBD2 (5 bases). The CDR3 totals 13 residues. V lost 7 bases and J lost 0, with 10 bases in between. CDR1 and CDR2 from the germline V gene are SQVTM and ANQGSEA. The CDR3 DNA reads TGCAGCGCACTAGAGAGCTCCTACAATGAGCAGTTCTTC. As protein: CSALESSYNEQFF.

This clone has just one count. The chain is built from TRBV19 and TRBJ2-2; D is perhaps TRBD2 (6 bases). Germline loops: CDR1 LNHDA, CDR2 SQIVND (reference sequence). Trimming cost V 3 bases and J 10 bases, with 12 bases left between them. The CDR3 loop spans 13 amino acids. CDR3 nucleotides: TGTGCCAGTAGTATGATGGGAGGAGTGGAGCTGTTTTTT. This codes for CASSMMGGVELFF.

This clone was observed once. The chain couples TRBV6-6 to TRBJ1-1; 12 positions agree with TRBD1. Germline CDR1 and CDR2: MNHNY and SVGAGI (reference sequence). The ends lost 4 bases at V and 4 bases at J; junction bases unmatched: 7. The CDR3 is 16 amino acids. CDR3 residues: CASSSPGQGAATEAFF. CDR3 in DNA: TGTGCCAGCAGTTCCCCGGGACAGGGGGCCGCCACTGAAGCTTTCTTT.

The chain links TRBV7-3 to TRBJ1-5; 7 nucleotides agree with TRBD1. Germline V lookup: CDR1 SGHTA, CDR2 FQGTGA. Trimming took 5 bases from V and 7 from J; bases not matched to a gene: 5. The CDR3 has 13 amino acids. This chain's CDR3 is CASSTDRAQPQHF. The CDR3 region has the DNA TGTGCCAGCAGCACCGACAGGGCCCAGCCCCAGCATTTT.

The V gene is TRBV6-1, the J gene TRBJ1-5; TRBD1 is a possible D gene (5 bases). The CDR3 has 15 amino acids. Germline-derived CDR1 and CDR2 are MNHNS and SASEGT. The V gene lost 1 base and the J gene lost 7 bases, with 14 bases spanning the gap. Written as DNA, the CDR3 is TGTGCCAGCAGTGAAGGGGGGGGAAGGGACCAGCCCCAGCATTTT. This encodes CASSEGGGRDQPQHF.

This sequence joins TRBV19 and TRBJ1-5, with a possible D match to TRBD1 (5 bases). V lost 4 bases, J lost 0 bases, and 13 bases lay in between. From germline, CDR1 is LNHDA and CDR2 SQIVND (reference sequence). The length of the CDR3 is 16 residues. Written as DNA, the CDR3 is TGTGCCAGTAGTAGAATGGGGGGTAATAGCAATCAGCCCCAGCATTTT. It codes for CASSRMGGNSNQPQHF. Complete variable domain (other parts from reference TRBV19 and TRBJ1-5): DGGITQSPKYLFRKEGQNVTLSCEQNLNHDAMYWYRQDPGQGLRLIYYSQIVNDFQKGDIAEGYSVSREKKESFPLTVTSAQKNPTAFYLCASSRMGGNSNQPQHFGDGTRLSIL.

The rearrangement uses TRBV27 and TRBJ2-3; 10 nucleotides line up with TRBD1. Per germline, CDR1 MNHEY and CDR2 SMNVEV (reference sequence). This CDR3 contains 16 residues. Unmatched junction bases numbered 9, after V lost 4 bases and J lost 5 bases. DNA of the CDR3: TGTGCCAGCAGTTCCCCCGGGACAGGGGCTGGAGATACGCAGTATTTT. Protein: CASSSPGTGAGDTQYF.

DNA of the CDR3: TGTGCCAGCAGTTACCGGGAGTTATTCGCAGATACGCAGTATTTT. As protein: CASSYRELFADTQYF. The rearrangement links TRBV6-6 to TRBJ2-3; D is perhaps TRBD2 (6 bases). Germline-derived CDR1 and CDR2 are MNHNY and SVGAGI (reference sequence). The ends were cut back, 2 bases at V and 4 bases at J, with 13 bases in the middle. The CDR3 covers 15 residues.

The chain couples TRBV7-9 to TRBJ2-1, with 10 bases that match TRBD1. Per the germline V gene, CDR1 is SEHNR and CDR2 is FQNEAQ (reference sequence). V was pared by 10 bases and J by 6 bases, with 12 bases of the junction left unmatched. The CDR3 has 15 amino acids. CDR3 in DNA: TGTGCCACCGACGGGACAGGGGAAATTTCCAATGAGCAGTTCTTC. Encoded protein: CATDGTGEISNEQFF.

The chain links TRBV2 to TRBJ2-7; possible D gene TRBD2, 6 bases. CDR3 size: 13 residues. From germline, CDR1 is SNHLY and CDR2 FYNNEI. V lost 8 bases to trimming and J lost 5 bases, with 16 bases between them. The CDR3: CASRRDSPHEQYF. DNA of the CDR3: TGTGCCAGCCGCCGGGACTCCCCGCACGAGCAGTACTTC.

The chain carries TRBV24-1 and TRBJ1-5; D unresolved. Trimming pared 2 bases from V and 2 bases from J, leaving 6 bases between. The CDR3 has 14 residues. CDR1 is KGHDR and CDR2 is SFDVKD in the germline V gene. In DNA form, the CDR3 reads TGTGCCACCAGTGATTCGGTGGGCAATCAGCCCCAGCATTTT. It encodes CATSDSVGNQPQHF.

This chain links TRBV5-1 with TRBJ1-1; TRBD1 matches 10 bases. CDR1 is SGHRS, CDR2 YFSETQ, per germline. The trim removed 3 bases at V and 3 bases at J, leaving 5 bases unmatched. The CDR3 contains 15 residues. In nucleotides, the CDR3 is TGCGCCAGCAGCTGGGGGACAGGGGCGGACACTGAAGCTTTCTTT. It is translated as CASSWGTGADTEAFF.